Listed below are T cell receptor beta chains from one sample, sequenced in a study of shared clonotypes between healthy human individuals. Measured with immunoSEQ multiplex PCR; TCRdb has only the in-frame clones, and not every one. The sample holds some 2.1 million clones; roughly 96% are singletons and the top ten take roughly 0.13%. The sequenced material came from naive CD4+ T cells sorted from blood. These receptors originate from a man aged 18 to 29 in good health. Both conserved end residues are trimmed from each CDR3. Clone size is not always given. Where it is, it says once, few, many or a class for expanded clones.

TRBV4-3	.	TRBJ2-1	ASSQQLAGGYEQF
TRBV4-2	.	TRBJ2-2	ASSQGDRLTGELF
TRBV6-1	once	TRBJ1-1	ASMWAGDAEAF
TRBV6-6	.	TRBJ1-6	ASTDQAPLH
TRBV4-1	.	TRBJ1-4	ASSQVGQQEKLF
TRBV6-1	.	TRBJ1-2	ASSAPGQGTNGYT
TRBV10-3	once	TRBJ1-5	ASADRGRDSNQPQH
TRBV9	.	TRBJ2-1	ASSPRLAGGPGEQF
TRBV5-1	.	TRBJ2-3	ASSLSSGLAGERPVDTQY
TRBV18	.	TRBJ2-1	ASSPREAEQF
TRBV4-3	once	TRBJ2-1	ASSQEAGQPGYNEQF
TRBV10-3	.	TRBJ2-7	AISETHYEQY
TRBV28	.	TRBJ2-2	ASIGSHSFTGELF
TRBV5-1	.	TRBJ2-5	ASSFSGRVEETQY
TRBV19	.	TRBJ2-7	ASSIDGVRQY
TRBV5-1	.	TRBJ1-2	ASSLVGTGGTYT
TRBV30	few	TRBJ1-2	AWSVAGSGYT
TRBV7-3	.	TRBJ2-6	ASSLSIDSGANVLT
TRBV30	.	TRBJ1-2	AWRTDFVVIGQFGYT
TRBV7-9	.	TRBJ1-2	ASSPRTGQFYGYT
TRBV27	.	TRBJ1-6	ASSFGGQGSSPLH
TRBV30	.	TRBJ2-3	AWSRESTDTQY
TRBV30	.	TRBJ1-4	AWSVVRNPTNEKLF
TRBV15	.	TRBJ2-3	ATSRARQGVVTDTQY
TRBV6-5	.	TRBJ1-2	ASSSPLTGIKGYT
TRBV6-5	.	TRBJ1-2	ASSKESYGYT
TRBV10-3	.	TRBJ1-5	AISEGLQGNQPQH
TRBV2	.	TRBJ2-1	ASIFDRGTYNEQF